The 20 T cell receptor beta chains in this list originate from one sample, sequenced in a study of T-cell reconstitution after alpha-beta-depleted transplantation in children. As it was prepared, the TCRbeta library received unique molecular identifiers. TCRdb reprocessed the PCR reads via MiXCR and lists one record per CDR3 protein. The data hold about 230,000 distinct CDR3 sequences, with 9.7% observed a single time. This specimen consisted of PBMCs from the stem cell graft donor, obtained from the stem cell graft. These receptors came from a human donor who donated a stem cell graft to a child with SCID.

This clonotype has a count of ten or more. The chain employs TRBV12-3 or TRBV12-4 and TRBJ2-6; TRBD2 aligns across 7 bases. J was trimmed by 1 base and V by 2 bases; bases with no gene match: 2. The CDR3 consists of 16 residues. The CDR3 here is CASSLRGESGANVLTF. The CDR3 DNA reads TGTGCCAGCAGTTTACGGGGGGAATCTGGGGCCAACGTCCTGACTTTC.

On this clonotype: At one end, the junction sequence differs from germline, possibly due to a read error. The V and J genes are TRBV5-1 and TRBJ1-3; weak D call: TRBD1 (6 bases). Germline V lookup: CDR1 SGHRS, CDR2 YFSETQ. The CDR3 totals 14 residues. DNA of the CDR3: TGCGCCAGCAGCTCGGGACATCTTGGAAACACCACATATTTT. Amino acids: CASSSGHLGNTTYF.

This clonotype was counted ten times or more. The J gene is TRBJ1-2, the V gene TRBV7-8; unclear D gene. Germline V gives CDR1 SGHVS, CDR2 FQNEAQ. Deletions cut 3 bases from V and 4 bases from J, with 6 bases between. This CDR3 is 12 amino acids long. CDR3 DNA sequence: TGTGCCAGCAGCTTGTCCGGCTATGGCTACACCTTC. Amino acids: CASSLSGYGYTF.

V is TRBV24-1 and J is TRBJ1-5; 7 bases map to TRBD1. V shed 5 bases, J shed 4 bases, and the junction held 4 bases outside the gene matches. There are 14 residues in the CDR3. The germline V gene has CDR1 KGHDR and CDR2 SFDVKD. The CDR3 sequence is CATSAGTANQPQHF. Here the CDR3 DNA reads TGTGCCACCAGTGCCGGGACAGCAAATCAGCCCCAGCATTTT.

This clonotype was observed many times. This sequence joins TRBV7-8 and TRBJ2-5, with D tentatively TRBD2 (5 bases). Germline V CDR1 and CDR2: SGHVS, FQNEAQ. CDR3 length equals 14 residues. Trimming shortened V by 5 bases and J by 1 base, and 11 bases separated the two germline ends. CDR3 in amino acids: CASSKLVTQETQYF. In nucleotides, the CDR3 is TGTGCCAGCAGCAAACTAGTCACCCAAGAGACCCAGTACTTC.

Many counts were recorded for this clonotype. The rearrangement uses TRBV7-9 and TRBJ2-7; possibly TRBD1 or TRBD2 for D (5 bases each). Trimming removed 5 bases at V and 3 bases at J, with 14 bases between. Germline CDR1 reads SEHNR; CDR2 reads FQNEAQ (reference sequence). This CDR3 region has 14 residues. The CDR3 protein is CASSTGRQNYEQYF. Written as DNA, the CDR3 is TGTGCCAGCAGCACGGGACGGCAGAACTACGAGCAGTACTTC.

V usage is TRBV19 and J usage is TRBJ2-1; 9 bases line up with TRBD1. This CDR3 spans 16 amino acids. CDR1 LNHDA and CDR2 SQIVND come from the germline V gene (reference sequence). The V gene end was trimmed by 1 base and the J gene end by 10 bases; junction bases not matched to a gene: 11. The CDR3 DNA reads TGTGCCAGTAGTATAGCCCTCGGGACAGGGTCGGGGGAGCAGTTCTTC. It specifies CASSIALGTGSGEQFF.

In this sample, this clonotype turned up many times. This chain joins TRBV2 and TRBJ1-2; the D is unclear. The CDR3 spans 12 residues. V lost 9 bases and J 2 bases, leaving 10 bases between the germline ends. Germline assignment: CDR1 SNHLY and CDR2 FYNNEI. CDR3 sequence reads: CARSQNNYGYTF. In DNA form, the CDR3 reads TGTGCCAGGTCCCAAAACAACTATGGCTACACCTTC.

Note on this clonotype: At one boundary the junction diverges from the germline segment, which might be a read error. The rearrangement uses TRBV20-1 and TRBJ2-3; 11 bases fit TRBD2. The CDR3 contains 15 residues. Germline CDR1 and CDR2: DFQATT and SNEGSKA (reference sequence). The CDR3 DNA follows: TGCAATGCTAGCAAGACTAGCGGGGTGATAGATACGCAGTATTTT. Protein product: CNASKTSGVIDTQYF.

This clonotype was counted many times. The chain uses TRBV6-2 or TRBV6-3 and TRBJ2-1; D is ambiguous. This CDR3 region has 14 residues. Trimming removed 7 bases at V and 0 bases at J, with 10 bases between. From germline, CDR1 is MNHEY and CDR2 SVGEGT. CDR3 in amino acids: CASTPPSSYNEQFF. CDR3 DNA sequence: TGTGCCAGCACCCCCCCGAGCTCCTACAATGAGCAGTTCTTC.

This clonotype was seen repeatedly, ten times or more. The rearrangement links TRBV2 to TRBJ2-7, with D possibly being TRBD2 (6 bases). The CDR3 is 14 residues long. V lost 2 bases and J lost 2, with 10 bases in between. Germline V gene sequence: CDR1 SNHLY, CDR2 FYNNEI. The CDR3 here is CASSETGTAYEQYF. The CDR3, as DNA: TGTGCCAGCAGTGAAACCGGGACTGCCTACGAGCAGTACTTC.

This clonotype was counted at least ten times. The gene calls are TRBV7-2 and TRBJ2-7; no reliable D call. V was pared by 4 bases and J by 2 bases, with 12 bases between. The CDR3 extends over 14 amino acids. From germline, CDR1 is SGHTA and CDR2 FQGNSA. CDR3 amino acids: CASSSHLGPYEQYF. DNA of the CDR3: TGTGCCAGCAGCTCTCACTTAGGGCCCTACGAGCAGTACTTC.

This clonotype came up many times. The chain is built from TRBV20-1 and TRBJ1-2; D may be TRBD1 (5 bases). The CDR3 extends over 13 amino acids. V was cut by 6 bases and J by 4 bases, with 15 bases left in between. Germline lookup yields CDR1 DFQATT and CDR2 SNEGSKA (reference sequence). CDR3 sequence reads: CSAPIGTGYGYTF. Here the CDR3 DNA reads TGCAGTGCCCCCATTGGGACGGGCTATGGCTACACCTTC.

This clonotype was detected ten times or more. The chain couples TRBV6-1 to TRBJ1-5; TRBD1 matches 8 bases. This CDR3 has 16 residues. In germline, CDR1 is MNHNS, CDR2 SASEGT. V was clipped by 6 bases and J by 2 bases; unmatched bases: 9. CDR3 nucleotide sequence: TGTGCCAGCAGGGACAGGGAGGGTTGGCGCAATCAGCCCCAGCATTTT. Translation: CASRDREGWRNQPQHF.

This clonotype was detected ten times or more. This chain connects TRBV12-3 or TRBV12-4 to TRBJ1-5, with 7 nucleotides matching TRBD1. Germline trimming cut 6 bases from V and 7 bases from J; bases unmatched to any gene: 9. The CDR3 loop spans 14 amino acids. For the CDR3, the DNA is TGTGCCAGCAGACATACAGGGGATGGACAGCCCCAGCATTTT. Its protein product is CASRHTGDGQPQHF.

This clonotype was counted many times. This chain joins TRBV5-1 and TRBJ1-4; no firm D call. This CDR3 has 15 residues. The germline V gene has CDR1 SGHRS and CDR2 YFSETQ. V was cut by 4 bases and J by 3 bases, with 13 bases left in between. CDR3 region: CASSHGPVPNEKLFF. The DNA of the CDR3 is TGCGCCAGCAGCCATGGCCCCGTTCCTAATGAAAAACTGTTTTTT. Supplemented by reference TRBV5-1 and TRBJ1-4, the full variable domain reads KAGVTQTPRYLIKTRGQQVTLSCSPISGHRSVSWYQQTPGQGLQFLFEYFSETQRNKGNFPGRFSGRQFSNSRSEMNVSTLELGDSALYLCASSHGPVPNEKLFFGSGTQLSVL.

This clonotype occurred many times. CDR3 coding DNA: TGTGCCAGCAGCCGGACAACCACCTCTGGAAACACCATATATTTT. Protein sequence: CASSRTTTSGNTIYF. The chain is built from TRBV11-2 and TRBJ1-3; D might be TRBD1 (5 bases). The length of the CDR3 is 15 residues. Trimming stripped 5 bases from V and 0 bases from J, with 11 bases between. Germline-derived CDR1 and CDR2 are SGHAT and FQNNGV.

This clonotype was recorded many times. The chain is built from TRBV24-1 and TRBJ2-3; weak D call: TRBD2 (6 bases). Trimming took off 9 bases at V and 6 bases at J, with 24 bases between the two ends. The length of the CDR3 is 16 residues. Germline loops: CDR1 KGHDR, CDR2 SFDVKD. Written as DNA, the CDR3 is TGTGCCACCTCCGCGGGGACGGTCCCTTTCTCCGATACGCAGTATTTT. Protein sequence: CATSAGTVPFSDTQYF.

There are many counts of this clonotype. The CDR3 loop is CSLGGPSYNEQFF. Here the CDR3 DNA reads TGCAGTTTAGGGGGGCCCTCCTACAATGAGCAGTTCTTC. The V call is TRBV20-1, the J call TRBJ2-1; D may correspond to TRBD1 or TRBD2 (6 bases each). CDR3 size: 13 residues. V lost 8 bases to trimming and J lost 0 bases, with 11 bases between them. Germline V gene lookup returns CDR1 DFQATT and CDR2 SNEGSKA (reference sequence).

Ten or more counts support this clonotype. Here the CDR3 reads CASHQEEHTDTQYF. CDR3 coding DNA: TGCGCCAGCCATCAGGAGGAACACACAGATACGCAGTATTTT. This chain connects TRBV5-1 to TRBJ2-3, with a possible D match to TRBD2 (5 bases). The germline V gene has CDR1 SGHRS and CDR2 YFSETQ. V was trimmed by 7 bases and J by 2 bases, leaving 14 bases between them. This CDR3 is built from 14 residues.